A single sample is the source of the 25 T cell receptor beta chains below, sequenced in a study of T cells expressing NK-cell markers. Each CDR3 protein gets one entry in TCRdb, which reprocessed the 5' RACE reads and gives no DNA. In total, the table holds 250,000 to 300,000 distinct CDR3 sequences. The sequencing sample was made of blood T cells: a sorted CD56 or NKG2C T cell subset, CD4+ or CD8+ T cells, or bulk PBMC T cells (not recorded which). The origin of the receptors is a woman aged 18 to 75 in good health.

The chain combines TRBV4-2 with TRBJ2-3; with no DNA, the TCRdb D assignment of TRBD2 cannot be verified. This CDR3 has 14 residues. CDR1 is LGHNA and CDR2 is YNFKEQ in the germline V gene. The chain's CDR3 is CASSQAGPEDTQYF.

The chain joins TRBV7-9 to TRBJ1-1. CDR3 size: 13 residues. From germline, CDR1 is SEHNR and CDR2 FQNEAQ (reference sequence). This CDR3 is CASTRPENTEAFF.

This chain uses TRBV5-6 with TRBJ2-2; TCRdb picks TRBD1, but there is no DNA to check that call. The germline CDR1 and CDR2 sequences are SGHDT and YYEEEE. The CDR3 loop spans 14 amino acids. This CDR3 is CASKLRQGAGELFF.

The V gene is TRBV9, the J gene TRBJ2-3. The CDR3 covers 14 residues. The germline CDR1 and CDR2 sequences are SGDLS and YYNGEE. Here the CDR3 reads CASSEGPTGDTQYF.

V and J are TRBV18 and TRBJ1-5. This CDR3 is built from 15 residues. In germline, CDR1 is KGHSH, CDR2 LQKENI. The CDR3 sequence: CASSPQGPGNQPQHF. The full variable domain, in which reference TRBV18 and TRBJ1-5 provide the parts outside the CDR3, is NAGVMQNPRHLVRRRGQEARLRCSPMKGHSHVYWYRQLPEEGLKFMVYLQKENIIDESGMPKERFSAEFPKEGPSILRIQQVVRGDSAAYFCASSPQGPGNQPQHFGDGTRLSIL.

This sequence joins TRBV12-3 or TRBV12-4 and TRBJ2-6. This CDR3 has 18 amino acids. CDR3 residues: CASSLRGRSYSGANVLTF.

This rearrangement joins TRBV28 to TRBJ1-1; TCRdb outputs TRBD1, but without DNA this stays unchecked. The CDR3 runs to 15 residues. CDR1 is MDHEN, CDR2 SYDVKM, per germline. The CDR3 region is CASSPPDRANTEAFF.

CDR3 in amino acids: CASSPPGLADTQYF. V usage is TRBV7-6 and J usage is TRBJ2-3; the TRBD2 assignment by TCRdb is unverifiable without DNA. The CDR3 runs 14 residues. The germline gives CDR1 SGHVS, CDR2 FNYEAQ.

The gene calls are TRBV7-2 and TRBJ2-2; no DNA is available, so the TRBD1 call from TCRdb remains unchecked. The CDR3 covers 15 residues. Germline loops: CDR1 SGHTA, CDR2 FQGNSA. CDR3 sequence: CASSLPGGRTGELFF.

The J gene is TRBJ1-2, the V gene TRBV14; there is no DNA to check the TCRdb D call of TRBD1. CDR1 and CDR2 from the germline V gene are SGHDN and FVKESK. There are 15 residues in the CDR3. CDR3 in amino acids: CASSRVDRGTYGYTF. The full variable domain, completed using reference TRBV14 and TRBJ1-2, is EAGVTQFPSHSVIEKGQTVTLRCDPISGHDNLYWYRRVMGKEIKFLLHFVKESKQDESGMPNNRFLAERTGGTYSTLKVQPAELEDSGVYFCASSRVDRGTYGYTFGSGTRLTVV.

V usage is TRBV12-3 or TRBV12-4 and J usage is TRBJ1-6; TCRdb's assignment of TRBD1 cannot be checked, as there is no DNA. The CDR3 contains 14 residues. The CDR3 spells CASSSQGSLSPLHF.

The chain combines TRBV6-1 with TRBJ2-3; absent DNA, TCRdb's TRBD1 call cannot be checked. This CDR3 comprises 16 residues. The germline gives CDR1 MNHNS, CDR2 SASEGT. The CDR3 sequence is CASNTDRGGSTDTQYF.

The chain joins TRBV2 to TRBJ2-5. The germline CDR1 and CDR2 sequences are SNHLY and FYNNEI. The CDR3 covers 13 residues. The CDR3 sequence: CASSGRLQETQYF. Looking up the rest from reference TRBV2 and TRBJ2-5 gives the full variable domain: EPEVTQTPSHQVTQMGQEVILRCVPISNHLYFYWYRQILGQKVEFLVSFYNNEISEKSEIFDDQFSVERPDGSNFTLKIRSTKLEDSAMYFCASSGRLQETQYFGPGTRLLVL.

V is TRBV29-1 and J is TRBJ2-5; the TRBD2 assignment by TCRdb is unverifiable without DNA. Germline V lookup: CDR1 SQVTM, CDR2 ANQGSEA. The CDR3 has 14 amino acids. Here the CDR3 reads CSARRSAGQETQYF.

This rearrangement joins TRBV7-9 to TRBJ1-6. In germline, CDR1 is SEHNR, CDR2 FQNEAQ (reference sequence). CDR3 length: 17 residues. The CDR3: CASSLGSGDPYNSPLHF.

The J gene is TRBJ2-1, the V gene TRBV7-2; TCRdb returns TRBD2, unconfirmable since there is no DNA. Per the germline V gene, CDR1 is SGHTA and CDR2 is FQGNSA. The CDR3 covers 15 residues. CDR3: CASSLAGTSVTEQFF.

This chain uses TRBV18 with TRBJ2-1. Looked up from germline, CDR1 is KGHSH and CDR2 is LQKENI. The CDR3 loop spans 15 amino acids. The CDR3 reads CASSPRSAAYNEQFF.

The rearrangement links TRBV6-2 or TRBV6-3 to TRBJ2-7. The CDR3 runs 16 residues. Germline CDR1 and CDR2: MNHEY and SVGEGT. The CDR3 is CASSSIRQASSYEQYF.

This chain's CDR3 is CSVGFPAQSTDTQYF. This chain uses TRBV29-1 with TRBJ2-3. CDR3 length: 15 amino acids. CDR1 and CDR2 from the germline V gene are SQVTM and ANQGSEA.

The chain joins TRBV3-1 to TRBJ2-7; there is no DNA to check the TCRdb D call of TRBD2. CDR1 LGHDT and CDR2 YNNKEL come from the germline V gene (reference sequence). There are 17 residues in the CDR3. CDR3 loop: CASSQVRSGRARYEQYF.

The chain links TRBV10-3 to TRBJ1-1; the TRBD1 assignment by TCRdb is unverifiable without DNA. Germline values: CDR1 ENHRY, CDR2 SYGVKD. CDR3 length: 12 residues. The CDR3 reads CAIRPLTGAAFF.

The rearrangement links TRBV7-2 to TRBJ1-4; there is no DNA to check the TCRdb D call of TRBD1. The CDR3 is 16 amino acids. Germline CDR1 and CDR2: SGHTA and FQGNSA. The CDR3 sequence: CASSARQGKSNEKLFF.

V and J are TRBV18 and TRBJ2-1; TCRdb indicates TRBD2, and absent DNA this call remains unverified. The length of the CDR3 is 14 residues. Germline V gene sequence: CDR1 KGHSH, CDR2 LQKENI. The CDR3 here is CASSPSFEGTSPFF.

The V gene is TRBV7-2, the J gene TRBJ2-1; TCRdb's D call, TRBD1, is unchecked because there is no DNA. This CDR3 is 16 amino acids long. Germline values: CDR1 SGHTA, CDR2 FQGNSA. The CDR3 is CASSLAQVRQGNEQFF.

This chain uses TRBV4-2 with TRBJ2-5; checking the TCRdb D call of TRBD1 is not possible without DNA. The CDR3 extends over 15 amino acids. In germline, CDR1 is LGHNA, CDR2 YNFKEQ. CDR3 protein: CASSQGRGGRETQYF.